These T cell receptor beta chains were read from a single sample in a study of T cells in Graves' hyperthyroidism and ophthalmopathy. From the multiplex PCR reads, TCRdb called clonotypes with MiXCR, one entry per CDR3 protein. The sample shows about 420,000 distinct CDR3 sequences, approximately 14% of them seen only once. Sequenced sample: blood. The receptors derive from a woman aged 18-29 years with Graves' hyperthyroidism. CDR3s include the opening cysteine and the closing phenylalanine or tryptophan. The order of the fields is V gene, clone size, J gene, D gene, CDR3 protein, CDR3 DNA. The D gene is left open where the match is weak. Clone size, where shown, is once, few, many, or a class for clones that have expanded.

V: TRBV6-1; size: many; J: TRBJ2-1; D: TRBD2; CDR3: CASSVWGGDAYNEQFF; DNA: TGTGCCAGCAGTGTATGGGGGGGGGACGCCTACAATGAGCAGTTCTTC
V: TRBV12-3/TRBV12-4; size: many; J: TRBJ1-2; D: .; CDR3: CASSPDQTGGGYGYTF; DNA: TGTGCCAGCAGTCCCGACCAGACAGGAGGGGGCTATGGCTACACCTTC
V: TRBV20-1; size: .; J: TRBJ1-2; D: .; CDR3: CSARAKRGPPTF; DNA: TGCAGTGCTAGAGCGAAACGGGGGCCCCCCACCTTC
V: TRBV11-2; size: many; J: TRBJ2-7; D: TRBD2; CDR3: CASSLKAGYEYEQYF; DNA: TGTGCCAGCAGCTTAAAAGCGGGATACGAATACGAGCAGTACTTC
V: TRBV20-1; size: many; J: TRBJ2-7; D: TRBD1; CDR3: CSARETGGRSYEQYF; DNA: TGCAGTGCTAGGGAAACAGGGGGCAGGTCCTACGAGCAGTACTTC
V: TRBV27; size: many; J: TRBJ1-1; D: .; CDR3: CASKGGSWTEAFF; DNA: TGTGCCAGCAAAGGGGGGAGTTGGACTGAAGCTTTCTTT
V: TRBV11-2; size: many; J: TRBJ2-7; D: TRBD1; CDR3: CASSLRDRANYEQYF; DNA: TGTGCCAGCAGCCTCCGGGACAGGGCTAACTACGAGCAGTACTTC
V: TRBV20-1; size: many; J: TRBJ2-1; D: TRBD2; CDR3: CSARRLAGGPIGYNEQFF; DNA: TGCAGTGCTAGACGGCTAGCGGGAGGGCCGATAGGCTACAATGAGCAGTTCTTC
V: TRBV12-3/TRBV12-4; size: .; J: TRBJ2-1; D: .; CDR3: CASSLGPAHEQFF; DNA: TGTGCCAGCAGTTTAGGTCCCGCCCATGAGCAGTTCTTC
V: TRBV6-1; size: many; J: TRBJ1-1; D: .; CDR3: CASREVLNTEAFF; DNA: TGTGCCAGCAGGGAGGTTTTGAACACTGAAGCTTTCTTT
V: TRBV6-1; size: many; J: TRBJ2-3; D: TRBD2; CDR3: CASSSAGAGGADTQYF; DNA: TGTGCCAGCAGTTCCGCCGGAGCGGGGGGGGCAGATACGCAGTATTTT
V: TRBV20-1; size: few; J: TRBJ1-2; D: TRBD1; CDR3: CSASLQGRDGYTF; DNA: TGCAGTGCTAGTTTACAGGGGAGGGATGGCTACACCTTC
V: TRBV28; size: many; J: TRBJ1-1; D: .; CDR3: CASRGSGGPVTEAFF; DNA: TGTGCCAGCAGGGGATCTGGGGGCCCGGTCACTGAAGCTTTCTTT
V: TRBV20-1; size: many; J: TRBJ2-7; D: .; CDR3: CSASPGPFSYEQYF; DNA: TGCAGTGCTAGTCCTGGACCTTTTTCCTACGAGCAGTACTTC
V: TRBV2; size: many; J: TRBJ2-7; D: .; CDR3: CASSQDGESYEQYF; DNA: TGTGCCAGCAGTCAAGACGGGGAATCCTACGAGCAGTACTTC
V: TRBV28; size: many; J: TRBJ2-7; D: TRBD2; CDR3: CASSFVAGYEQYF; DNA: TGTGCCAGCAGTTTTGTAGCGGGCTACGAGCAGTACTTC
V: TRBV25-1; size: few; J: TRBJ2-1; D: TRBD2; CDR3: CASSEFYPGTSGSLDEQFF; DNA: TGTGCCAGCAGTGAATTTTACCCCGGGACTAGCGGGAGTCTCGATGAGCAGTTCTTC
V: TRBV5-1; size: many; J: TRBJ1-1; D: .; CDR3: CASTTDLNTEAFF; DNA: TGCGCCAGCACGACAGATCTGAACACTGAAGCTTTCTTT
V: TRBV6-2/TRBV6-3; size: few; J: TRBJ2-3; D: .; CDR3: CASSYSPLTDTQYF; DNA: TGTGCCAGCAGTTACTCACCACTCACAGATACGCAGTATTTT
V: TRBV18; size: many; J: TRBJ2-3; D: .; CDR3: CASSLRATDTQYF; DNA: TGTGCCAGCTCACTCAGGGCCACAGATACGCAGTATTTT
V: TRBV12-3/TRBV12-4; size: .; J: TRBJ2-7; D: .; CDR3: CASTEATGEQYF; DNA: TGTGCCAGCACCGAGGCGACGGGGGAGCAGTACTTC
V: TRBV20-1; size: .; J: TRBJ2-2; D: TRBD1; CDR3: CSARQGQTNTGELFF; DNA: TGCAGCGCCCGACAGGGGCAGACGAACACCGGGGAGCTGTTTTTT
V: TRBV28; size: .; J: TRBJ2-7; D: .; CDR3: CASSSLAELNF; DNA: TGTGCCAGCAGTTCCTTGGCGGAGCTGAACTTC
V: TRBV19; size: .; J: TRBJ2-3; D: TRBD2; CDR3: CASSLTSGGETDTQYF; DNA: TGTGCCAGTAGTCTAACTAGCGGGGGTGAGACAGATACGCAGTATTTT
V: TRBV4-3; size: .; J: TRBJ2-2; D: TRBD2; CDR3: CASSQDREAGELFF; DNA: TGCGCCAGCAGCCAAGACCGGGAGGCCGGGGAGCTGTTTTTT
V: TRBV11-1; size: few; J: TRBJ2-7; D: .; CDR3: CASSQESSTSYEQYF; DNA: TGTGCCAGCAGCCAAGAGAGTTCGACTTCCTACGAGCAGTACTTC
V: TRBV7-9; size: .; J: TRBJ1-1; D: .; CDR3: CASSLDGVMNTEAFF; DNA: TGTGCCAGCAGCTTGGATGGGGTGATGAACACTGAAGCTTTCTTT
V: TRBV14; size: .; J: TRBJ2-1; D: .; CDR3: CASSQDKVWGSYNEQFF; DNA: TGTGCCAGCAGCCAAGATAAAGTTTGGGGCTCCTACAATGAGCAGTTCTTC
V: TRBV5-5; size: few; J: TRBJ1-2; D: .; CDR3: CASSFRSTDEGYTF; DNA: TGTGCCAGCAGCTTTAGGTCAACGGACGAAGGCTACACCTTC
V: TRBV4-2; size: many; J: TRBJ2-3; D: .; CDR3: CASSQDGLPTDTQYF; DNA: TGTGCCAGCAGCCAAGACGGACTACCCACAGATACGCAGTATTTT
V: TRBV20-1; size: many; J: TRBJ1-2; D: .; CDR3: CSAFPSGRGYTF; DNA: TGCAGTGCTTTTCCGTCGGGTCGCGGCTACACCTTC
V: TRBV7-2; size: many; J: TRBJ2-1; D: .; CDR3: CASSLVLLAEQFF; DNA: TGTGCCAGCAGCTTAGTTTTACTAGCTGAGCAGTTCTTC
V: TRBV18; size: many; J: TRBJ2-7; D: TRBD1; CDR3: CASSSMGTAIYEQYF; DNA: TGTGCCAGCTCATCCATGGGGACAGCGATCTACGAGCAGTACTTC
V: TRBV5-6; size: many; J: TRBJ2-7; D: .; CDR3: CASSSGHSPEQYF; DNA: TGTGCCAGCAGCTCCGGACATAGCCCCGAGCAGTACTTC
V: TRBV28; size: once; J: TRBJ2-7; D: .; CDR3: CASRSLKPNEQYF; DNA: TGTGCCAGCAGGTCCCTAAAACCCAACGAGCAGTACTTC
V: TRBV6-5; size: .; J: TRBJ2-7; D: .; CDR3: CASGYIYEQYF; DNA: TGTGCCAGCGGTTACATCTACGAGCAGTACTTC
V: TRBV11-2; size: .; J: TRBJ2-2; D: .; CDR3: CASRQPVKTNTGELFF; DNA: TGTGCCAGCAGACAACCTGTGAAAACAAACACCGGGGAGCTGTTTTTT
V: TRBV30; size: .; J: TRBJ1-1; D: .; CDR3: CAWSRGEMNTEAFF; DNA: TGTGCCTGGAGTCGTGGGGAGATGAACACTGAAGCTTTCTTT
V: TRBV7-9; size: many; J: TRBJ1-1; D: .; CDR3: CASTLTDTEAFF; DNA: TGTGCCAGCACCCTGACAGACACTGAAGCTTTCTTT
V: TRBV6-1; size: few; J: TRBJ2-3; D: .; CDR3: CASSRRGTLTDTQYF; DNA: TGTGCCAGCAGCCGTCGTGGGACACTCACAGATACGCAGTATTTT